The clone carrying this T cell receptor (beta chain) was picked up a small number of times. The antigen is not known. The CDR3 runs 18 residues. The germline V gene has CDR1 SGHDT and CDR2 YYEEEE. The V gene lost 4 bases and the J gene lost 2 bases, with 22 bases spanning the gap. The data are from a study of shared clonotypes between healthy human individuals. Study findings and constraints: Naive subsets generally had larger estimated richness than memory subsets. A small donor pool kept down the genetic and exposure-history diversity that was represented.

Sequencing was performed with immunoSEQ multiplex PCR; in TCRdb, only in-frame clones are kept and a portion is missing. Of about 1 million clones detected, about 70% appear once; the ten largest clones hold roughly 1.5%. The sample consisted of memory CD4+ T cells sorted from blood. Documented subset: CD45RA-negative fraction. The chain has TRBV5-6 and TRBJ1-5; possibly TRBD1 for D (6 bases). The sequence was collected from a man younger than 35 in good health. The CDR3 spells CASSGGHGGGEGNQPQHF. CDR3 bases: TGTGCCAGCAGCGGGGGACATGGGGGCGGAGAGGGCAATCAGCCCCAGCATTTT.